The clone carrying this T cell receptor beta chain was seen repeatedly, ten times or more. Germline-derived CDR1 and CDR2 are SNHLY and FYNNEI. V was trimmed by 7 bases and J by 2 bases, leaving 9 bases between them. The CDR3 length is 12 residues. These data originate in a study of regulatory T cells in long-lasting Graves disease. Noted time point: newly diagnosed GD, antithyroid drugs for less than 3 months. The TCR library was prepared using RNA isolated from PBMCs. HTBI primers from iRepertoire and Arm-PCR of CDR3 regions yielded the TCR beta libraries. TCRdb ran MiXCR on the multiplex PCR reads and lists one entry per CDR3 protein. The table has 680,000 or so distinct CDR3 sequences, 15% to 20% seen once. This same sample was also taken into another study, of T cells in Graves' hyperthyroidism and ophthalmopathy.

This specimen was peripheral blood mononuclear cells (PBMCs), taken at new diagnosis, from a patient treated with antithyroid drugs. This chain uses TRBV2 with TRBJ2-7; no firm D call. This TCR was recovered from a woman aged 25 to 39 with Graves disease. This CDR3 is CASKVGTYEQYF. The CDR3 region has the DNA TGTGCCAGCAAGGTGGGAACCTACGAGCAGTACTTC.